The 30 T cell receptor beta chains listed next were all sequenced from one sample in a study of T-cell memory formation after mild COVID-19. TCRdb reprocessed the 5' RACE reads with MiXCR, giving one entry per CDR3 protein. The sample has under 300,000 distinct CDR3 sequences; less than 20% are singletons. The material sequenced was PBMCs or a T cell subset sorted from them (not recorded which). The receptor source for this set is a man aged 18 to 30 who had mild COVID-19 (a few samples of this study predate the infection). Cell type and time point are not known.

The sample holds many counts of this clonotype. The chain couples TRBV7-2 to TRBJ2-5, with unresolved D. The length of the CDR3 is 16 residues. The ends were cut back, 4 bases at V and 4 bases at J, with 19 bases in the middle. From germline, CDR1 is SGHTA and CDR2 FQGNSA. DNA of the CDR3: TGTGCCAGCAGCTCCCCGACCGTGGGTTCTATAGAGACCCAGTACTTC. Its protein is CASSSPTVGSIETQYF.

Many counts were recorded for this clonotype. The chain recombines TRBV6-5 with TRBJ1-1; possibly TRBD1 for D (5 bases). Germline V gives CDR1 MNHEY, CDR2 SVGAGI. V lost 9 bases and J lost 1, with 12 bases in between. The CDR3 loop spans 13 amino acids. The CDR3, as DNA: TGTGCCAGTGAAAAGGGGCGGAACACTGAAGCTTTCTTT. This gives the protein CASEKGRNTEAFF.

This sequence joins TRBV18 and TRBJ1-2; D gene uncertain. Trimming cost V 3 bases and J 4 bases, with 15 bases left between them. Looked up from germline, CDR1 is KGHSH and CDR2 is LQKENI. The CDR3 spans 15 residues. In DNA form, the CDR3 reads TGTGCCAGCTCACCCGATTCGAAAGCACTCTATGGCTACACCTTC. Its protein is CASSPDSKALYGYTF.

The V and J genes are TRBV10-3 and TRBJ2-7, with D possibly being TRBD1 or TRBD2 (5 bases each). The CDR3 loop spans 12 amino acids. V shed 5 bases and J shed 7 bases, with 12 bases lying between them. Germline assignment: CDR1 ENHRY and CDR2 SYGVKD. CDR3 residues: CAISPQGGEQYF. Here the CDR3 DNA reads TGTGCCATCAGTCCCCAGGGCGGGGAGCAGTACTTC.

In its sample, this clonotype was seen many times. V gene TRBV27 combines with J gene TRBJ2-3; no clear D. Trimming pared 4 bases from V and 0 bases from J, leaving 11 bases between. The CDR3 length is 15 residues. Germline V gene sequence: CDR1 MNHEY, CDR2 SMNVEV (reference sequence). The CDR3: CASSSPAYSTDTQYF. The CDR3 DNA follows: TGTGCCAGCAGTTCACCAGCTTATAGCACAGATACGCAGTATTTT.

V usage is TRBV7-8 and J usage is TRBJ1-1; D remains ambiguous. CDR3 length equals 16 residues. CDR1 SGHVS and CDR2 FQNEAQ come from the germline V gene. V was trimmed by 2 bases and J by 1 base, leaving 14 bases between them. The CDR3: CASSLFRGGPNTEAFF. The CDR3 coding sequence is TGTGCCAGCAGCTTATTCCGAGGAGGGCCGAACACTGAAGCTTTCTTT.

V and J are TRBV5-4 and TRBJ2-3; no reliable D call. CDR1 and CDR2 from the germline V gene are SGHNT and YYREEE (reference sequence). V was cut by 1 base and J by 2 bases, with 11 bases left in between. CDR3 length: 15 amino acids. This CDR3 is CASSLNGYPTDTQYF. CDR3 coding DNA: TGTGCCAGCAGCTTGAACGGGTACCCCACAGATACGCAGTATTTT.

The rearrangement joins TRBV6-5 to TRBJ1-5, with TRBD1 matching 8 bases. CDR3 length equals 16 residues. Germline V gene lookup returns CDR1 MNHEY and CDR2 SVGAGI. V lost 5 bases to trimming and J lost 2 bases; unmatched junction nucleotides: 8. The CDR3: CASSDTGGRGNQPQHF. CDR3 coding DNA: TGTGCCAGCAGTGACACAGGGGGTCGGGGCAATCAGCCCCAGCATTTT.

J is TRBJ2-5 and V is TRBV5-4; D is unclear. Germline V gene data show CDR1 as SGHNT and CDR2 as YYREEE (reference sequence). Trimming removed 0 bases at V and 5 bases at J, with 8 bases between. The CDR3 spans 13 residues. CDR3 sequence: CASSLDSMETQYF. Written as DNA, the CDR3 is TGTGCCAGCAGCTTGGACTCCATGGAGACCCAGTACTTC.

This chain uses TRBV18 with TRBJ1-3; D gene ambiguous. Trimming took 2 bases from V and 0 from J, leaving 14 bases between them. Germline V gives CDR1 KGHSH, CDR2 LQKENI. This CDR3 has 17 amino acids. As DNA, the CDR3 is TGTGCCAGCTCACCAACCTTGGAAGGAAGCTCTGGAAACACCATATATTTT. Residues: CASSPTLEGSSGNTIYF. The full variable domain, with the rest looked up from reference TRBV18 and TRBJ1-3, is NAGVMQNPRHLVRRRGQEARLRCSPMKGHSHVYWYRQLPEEGLKFMVYLQKENIIDESGMPKERFSAEFPKEGPSILRIQQVVRGDSAAYFCASSPTLEGSSGNTIYFGEGSWLTVV.

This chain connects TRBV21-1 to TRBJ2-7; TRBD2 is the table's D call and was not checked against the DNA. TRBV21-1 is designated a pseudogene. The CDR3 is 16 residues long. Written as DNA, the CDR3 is TGTGCCAGCAGCAAAACCCTGGGGCCCTTCTCCTACGAGCAGTACTTC. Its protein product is CASSKTLGPFSYEQYF.

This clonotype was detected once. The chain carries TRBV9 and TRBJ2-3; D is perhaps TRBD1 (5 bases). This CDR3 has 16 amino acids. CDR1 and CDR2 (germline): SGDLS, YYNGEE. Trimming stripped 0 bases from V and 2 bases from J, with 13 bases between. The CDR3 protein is CASSVGGLADTDTQYF. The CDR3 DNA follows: TGTGCCAGCAGCGTAGGGGGCTTGGCGGACACAGATACGCAGTATTTT.

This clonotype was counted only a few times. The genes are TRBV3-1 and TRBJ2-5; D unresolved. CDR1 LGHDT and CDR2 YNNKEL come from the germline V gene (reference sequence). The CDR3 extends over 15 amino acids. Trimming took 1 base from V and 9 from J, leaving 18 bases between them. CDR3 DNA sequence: TGTGCCAGCAGCCAAGCCCCTGACTCTTTTGGGGCCCAGTACTTC. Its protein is CASSQAPDSFGAQYF.

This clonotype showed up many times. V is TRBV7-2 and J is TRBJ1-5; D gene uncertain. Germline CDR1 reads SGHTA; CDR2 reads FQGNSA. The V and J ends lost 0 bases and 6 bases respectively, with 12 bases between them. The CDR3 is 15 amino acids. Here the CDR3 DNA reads TGTGCCAGCAGCTTAGCTGTTAATGACGGTCAGCCCCAGCATTTT. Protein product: CASSLAVNDGQPQHF.

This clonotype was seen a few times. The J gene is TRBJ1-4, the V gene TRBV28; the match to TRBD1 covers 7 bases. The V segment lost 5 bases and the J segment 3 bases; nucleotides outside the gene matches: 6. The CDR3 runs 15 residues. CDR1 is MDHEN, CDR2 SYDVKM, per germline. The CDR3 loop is CASSPSGGSNEKLFF. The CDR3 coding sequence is TGTGCCAGCAGTCCTTCAGGGGGATCTAATGAAAAACTGTTTTTT.

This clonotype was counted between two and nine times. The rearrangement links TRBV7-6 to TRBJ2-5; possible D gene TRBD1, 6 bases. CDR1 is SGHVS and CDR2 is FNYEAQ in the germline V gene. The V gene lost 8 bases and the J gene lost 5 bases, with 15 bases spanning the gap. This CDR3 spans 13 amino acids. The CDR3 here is CASGYRVGETQYF. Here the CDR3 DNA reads TGTGCCAGCGGCTACAGGGTCGGGGAGACCCAGTACTTC.

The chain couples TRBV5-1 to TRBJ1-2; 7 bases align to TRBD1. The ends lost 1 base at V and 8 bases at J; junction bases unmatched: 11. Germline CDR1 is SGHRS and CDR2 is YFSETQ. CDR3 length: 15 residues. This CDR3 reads CASSLIYVGTEGYTF. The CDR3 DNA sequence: TGCGCCAGCAGCTTGATCTACGTCGGGACAGAAGGCTACACCTTC.

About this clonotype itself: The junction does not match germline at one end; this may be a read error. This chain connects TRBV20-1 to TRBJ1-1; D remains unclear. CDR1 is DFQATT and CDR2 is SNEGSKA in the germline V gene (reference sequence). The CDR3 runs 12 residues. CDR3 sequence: CRATLPDREAFF. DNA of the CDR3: TGCAGGGCTACGCTCCCGGACCGCGAAGCTTTCTTT.

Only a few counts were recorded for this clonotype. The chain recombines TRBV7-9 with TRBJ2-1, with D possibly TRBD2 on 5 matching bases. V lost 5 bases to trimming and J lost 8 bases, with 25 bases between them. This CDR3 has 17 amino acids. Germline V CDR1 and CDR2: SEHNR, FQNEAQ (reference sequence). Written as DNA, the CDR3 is TGTGCCAGCAGCCTCATACCGGGATTAGAATCGCCCCATGAGCAGTTCTTC. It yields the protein CASSLIPGLESPHEQFF.

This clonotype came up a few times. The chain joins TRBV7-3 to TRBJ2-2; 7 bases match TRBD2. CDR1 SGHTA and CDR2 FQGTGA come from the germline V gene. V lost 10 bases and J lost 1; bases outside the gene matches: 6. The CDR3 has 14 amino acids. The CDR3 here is CATGTGGNTGELFF. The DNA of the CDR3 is TGTGCCACCGGGACGGGGGGGAACACCGGGGAGCTGTTTTTT.

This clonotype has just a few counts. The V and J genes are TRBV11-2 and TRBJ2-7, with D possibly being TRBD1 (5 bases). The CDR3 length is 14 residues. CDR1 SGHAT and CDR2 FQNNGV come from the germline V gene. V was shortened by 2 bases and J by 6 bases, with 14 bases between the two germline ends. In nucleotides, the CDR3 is TGTGCCAGCAGCTTAATGCAGGGTCTATCCGAGCAGTACGTC. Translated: CASSLMQGLSEQYV.

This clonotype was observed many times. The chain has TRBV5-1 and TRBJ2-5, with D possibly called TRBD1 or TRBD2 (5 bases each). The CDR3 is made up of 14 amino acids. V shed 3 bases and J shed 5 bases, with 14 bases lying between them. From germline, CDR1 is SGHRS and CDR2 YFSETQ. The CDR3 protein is CASSSGTVRETQYF. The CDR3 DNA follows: TGCGCCAGCAGCTCCGGGACGGTGAGGGAGACCCAGTACTTC.

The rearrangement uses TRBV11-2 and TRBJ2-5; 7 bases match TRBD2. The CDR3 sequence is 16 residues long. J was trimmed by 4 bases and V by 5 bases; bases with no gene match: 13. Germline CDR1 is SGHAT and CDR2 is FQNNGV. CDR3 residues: CASSRGGLGLGETQYF. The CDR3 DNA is TGTGCCAGCAGCAGAGGTGGACTAGGCCTTGGAGAGACCCAGTACTTC.

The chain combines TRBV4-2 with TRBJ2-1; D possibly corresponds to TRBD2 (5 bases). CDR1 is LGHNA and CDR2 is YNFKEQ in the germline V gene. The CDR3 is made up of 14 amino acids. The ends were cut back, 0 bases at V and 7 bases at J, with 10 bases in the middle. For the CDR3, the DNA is TGTGCCAGCAGCCAAGATCGAGGGAGAAATGAGCAGTTCTTC. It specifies CASSQDRGRNEQFF.

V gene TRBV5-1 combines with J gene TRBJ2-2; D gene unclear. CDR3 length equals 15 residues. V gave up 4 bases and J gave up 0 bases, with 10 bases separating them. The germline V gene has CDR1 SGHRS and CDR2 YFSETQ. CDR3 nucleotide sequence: TGCGCCAGCAGCCCGCCGCTCGCGAACACCGGGGAGCTGTTTTTT. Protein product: CASSPPLANTGELFF.

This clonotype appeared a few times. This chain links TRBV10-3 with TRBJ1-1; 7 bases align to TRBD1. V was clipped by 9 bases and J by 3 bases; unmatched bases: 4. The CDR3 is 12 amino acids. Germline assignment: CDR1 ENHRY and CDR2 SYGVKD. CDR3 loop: CAISGGYTEAFF. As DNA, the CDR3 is TGTGCCATTTCAGGGGGGTACACTGAAGCTTTCTTT.

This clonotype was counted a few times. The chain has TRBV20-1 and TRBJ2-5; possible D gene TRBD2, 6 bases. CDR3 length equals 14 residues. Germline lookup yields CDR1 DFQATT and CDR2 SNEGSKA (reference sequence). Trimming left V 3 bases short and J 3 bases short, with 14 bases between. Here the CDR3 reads CSASDSGKKETQYF. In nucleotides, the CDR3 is TGCAGTGCTAGCGATAGCGGCAAAAAAGAGACCCAGTACTTC.

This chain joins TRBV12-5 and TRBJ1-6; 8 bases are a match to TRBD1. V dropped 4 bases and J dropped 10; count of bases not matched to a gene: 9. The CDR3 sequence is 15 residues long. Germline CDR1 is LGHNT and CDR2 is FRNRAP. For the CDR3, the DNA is TGTGCTAGTGGTTCCGGACAGGGTGGCGGGTCACCCCTCCACTTT. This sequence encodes CASGSGQGGGSPLHF.

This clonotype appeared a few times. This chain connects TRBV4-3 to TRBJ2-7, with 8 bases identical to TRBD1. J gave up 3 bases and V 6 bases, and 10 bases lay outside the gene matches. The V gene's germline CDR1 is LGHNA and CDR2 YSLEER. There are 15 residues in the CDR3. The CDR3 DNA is TGCGCCAGCAGGCATCAAAGGACAGGGATCTACGAGCAGTACTTC. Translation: CASRHQRTGIYEQYF.

CDR3 in amino acids: CASSIGHNQGAFF. The CDR3 DNA reads as TGTGCCAGCAGCATAGGACACAACCAGGGGGCTTTCTTT. The chain carries TRBV7-2 and TRBJ1-1; maybe TRBD1 (6 bases). CDR3 size: 13 residues. V was pared by 5 bases and J by 11 bases, with 18 bases between. Germline V CDR1 and CDR2: SGHTA, FQGNSA.